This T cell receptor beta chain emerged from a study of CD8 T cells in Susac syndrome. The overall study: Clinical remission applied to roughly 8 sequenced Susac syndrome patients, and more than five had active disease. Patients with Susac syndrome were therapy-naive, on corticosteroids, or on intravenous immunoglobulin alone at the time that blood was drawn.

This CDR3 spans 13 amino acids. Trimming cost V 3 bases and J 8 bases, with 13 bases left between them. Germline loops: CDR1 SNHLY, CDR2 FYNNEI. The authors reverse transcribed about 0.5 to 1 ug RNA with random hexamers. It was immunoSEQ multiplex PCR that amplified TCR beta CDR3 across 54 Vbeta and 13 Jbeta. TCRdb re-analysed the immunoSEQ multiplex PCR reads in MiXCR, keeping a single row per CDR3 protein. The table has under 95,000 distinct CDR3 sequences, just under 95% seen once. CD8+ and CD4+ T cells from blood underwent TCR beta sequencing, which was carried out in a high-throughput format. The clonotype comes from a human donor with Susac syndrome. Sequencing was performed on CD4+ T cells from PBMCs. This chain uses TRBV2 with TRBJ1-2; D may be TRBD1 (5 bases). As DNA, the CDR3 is TGTGCCAGCAGTGAGGGGCCTACTGACGGCTACACCTTC. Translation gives CASSEGPTDGYTF.